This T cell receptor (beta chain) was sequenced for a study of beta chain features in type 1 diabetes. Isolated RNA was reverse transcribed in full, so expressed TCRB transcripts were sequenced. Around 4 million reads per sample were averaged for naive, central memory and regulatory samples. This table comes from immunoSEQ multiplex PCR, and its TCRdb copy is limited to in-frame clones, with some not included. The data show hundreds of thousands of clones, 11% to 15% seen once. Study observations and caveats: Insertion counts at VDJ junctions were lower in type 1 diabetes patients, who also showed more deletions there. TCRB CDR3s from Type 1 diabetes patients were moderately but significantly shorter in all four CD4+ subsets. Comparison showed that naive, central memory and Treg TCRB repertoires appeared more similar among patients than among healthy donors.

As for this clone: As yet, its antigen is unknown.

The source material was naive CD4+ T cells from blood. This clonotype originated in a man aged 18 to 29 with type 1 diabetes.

The CDR3 spells CASSPGTEAETQYF. For the CDR3, the DNA is TGTGCCAGCAGCCCCGGGACAGAGGCAGAGACCCAGTACTTC. The V call is TRBV5-4, the J call TRBJ2-5, with 7 bases aligning to TRBD1. Trimming removed 4 bases from V and 4 bases from J; junction bases left unmatched: 7. CDR1 is SGHNT, CDR2 YYREEE, per germline (reference sequence). The CDR3 runs 14 residues.